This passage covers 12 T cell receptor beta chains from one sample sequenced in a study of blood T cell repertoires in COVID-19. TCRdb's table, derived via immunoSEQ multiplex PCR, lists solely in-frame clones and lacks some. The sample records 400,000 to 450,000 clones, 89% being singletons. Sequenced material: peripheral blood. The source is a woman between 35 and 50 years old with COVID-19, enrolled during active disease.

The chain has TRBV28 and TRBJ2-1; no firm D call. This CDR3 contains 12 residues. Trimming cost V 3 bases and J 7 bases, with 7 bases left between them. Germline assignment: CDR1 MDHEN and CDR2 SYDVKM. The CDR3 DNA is TGTGCCAGCAGTTTTCGTAGAAATGAGCAGTTCTTC. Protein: CASSFRRNEQFF.

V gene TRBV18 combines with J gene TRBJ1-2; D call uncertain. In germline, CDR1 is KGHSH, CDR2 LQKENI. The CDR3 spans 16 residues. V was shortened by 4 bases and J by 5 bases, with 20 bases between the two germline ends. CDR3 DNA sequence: TGTGCCAGCTCACAAAAACCCGGTAGCGCCTTTTATGGCTACACCTTC. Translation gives CASSQKPGSAFYGYTF.

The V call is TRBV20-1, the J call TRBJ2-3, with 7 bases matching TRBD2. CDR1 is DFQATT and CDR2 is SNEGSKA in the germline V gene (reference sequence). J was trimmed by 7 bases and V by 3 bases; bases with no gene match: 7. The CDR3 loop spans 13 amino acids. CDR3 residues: CSASLAGRNTQYF. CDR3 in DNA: TGCAGTGCTAGTCTAGCCGGGAGGAATACGCAGTATTTT.

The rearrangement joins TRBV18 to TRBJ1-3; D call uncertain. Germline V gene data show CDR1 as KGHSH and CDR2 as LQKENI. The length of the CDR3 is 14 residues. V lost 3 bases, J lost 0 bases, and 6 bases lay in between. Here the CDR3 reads CASSPGVSGNTIYF. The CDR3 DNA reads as TGTGCCAGCTCACCCGGGGTCTCTGGAAACACCATATATTTT.

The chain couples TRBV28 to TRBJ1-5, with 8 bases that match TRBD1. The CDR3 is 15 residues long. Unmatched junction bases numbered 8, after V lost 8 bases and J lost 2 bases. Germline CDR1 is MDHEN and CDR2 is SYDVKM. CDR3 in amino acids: CASHKAQGGNQPQHF. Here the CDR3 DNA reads TGTGCCAGCCATAAGGCACAGGGGGGCAATCAGCCCCAGCATTTT.

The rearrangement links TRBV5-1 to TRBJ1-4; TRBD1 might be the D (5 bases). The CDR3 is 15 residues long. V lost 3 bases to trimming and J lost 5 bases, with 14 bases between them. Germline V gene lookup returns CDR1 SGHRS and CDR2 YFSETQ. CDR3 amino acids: CASSSLGTTNEKLFF. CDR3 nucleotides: TGCGCCAGCAGCTCGCTTGGGACTACGAATGAAAAACTGTTTTTT.

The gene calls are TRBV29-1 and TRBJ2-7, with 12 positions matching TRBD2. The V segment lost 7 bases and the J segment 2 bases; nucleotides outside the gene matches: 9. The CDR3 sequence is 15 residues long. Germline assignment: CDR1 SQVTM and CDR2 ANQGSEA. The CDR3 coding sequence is TGCAGCGCAACTGGACTAGCGGGGTTCCCCTACGAGCAGTACTTC. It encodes CSATGLAGFPYEQYF.

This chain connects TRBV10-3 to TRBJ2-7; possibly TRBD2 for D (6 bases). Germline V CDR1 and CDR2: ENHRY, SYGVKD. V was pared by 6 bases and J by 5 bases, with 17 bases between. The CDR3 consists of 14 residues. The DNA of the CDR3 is TGTGCCATCAGGGCAGGATTAGGGGAGGACGAGCAGTACTTC. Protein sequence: CAIRAGLGEDEQYF.

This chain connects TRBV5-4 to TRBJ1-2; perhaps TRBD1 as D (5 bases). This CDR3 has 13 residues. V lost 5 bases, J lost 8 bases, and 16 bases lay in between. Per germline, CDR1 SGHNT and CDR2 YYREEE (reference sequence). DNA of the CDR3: TGTGCCAGCAGGGTGAAAGGGGAACTCGGCTACACCTTC. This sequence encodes CASRVKGELGYTF.

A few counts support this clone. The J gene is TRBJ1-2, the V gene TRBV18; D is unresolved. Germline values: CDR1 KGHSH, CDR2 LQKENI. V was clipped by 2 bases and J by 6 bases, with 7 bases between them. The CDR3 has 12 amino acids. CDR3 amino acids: CASSPAGNGYTF. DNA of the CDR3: TGTGCCAGCTCACCAGCAGGCAATGGCTACACCTTC.

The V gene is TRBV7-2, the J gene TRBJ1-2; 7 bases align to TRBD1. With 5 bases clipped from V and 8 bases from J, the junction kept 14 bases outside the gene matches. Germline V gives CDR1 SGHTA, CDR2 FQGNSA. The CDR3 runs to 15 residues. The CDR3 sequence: CASSPRTGGGRGYTF. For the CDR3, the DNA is TGTGCCAGCAGCCCTAGGACAGGAGGTGGACGGGGCTACACCTTC.

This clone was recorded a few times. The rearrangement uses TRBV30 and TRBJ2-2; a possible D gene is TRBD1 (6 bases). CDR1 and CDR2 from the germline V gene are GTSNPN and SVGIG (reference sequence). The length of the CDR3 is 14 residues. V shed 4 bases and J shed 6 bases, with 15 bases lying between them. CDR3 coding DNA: TGTGCCTGGAAGGTCAGGGGTAGCGCCGGGGAGCTGTTTTTT. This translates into CAWKVRGSAGELFF. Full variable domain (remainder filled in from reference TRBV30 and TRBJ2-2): SQTIHQWPATLVQPVGSPLSLECTVEGTSNPNLYWYRQAAGRGLQLLFYSVGIGQISSEVPQNLSASRPQDRQFILSSKKLLLSDSGFYLCAWKVRGSAGELFFGEGSRLTVL.